This T cell receptor (beta chain) is drawn from a study of cytomegalovirus exposure and HLA in healthy donors. The CDR3 contains 13 residues. V lost 1 base, J lost 7 bases, and 4 bases stayed unmatched. CDR1 is MNHEY, CDR2 SVGAGI, per germline. 60 Vbeta and 13 Jbeta primers were used in PCR. This table comes from immunoSEQ multiplex PCR, and its TCRdb copy is limited to in-frame clones, with some not included. The table lists about 170,000 clones, around 81% of them singletons. The TCR sequence derives from a woman aged 25 to 39 in good health and CMV-seropositive. This sequence joins TRBV6-5 and TRBJ2-7; TRBD1 matches 7 bases. Source material: PBMCs. This chain's CDR3 is CASSYLDRREQYF. DNA of the CDR3: TGTGCCAGCAGTTACTTGGACAGGAGAGAGCAGTACTTC.